This TCR beta chain was observed in a study of response to subunit inactivated influenza vaccine. Regarding the study as a whole: Authors suggested each seasonal flu vaccination may recruit only limited numbers of new T cells.

TCRdb analysed the RT-PCR reads with MiXCR anew, one entry per CDR3 protein. The sample holds about 620,000 distinct CDR3 sequences, about 10% seen once. The CDR3 covers 18 residues. Looked up from germline, CDR1 is ENHRY and CDR2 is SYGVKD. V was clipped by 0 bases and J by 4 bases; unmatched bases: 8. This clonotype came up many times. Its target is unknown. The clonotype was recovered from a middle-aged man who received an inactivated influenza vaccine. The chain joins TRBV10-3 to TRBJ2-3; 12 bases map to TRBD2. The input for sequencing was PBMCs from blood, taken on the day of vaccination. CDR3 loop: CAISESKTSGSFADTQYF. The CDR3 DNA reads TGTGCCATCAGTGAGTCAAAGACTAGCGGGAGTTTCGCAGATACGCAGTATTTT.